This T cell receptor beta chain was found in a study of early stage breast cancer tumors. Study as a whole: Of 15 to 20 invasive breast tumors, about a dozen were hormone receptor-positive, HER2-negative.

The V end lost 1 base, the J end lost 0 bases, and 10 bases lay between the germline ends. This CDR3 has 15 amino acids. Germline V gene data show CDR1 as SGHTA and CDR2 as FQGNSA. Study findings and constraints: Tumors had 2 to 3-fold higher T cell density than normal breast.

Each sample had two DNA replicates, 0.5 to 0.65 ug blood or around 1.4 ug tissue. The repertoire was sequenced with immunoSEQ multiplex PCR; TCRdb's copy has only in-frame clones and lacks some. The sample comprises approximately 11,000 clones, about 81% of which are singletons, and over 11% rests with the top ten. There are a few counts of this clone. What it recognizes is unknown. The TCR comes from a person between 65 and 79 years old with breast cancer. Sequencing was performed on breast tumor tissue. The chain has TRBV7-2 and TRBJ2-7; D unclear. Here the CDR3 reads CASSLDRGSSYEQYF. In DNA form, the CDR3 reads TGTGCCAGCAGCTTAGATCGCGGAAGCTCCTACGAGCAGTACTTC.